This T cell receptor beta chain derives from a study of CD8 T cells in Susac syndrome. Sequencing targeted TCR beta in T cells from blood (CD8+ and CD4+). The CD8+ and CD4+ T cells were negatively isolated, with the TEMRA cells enriched by FACS. It was with random hexamers that roughly 0.45 to 1 ug RNA was reverse transcribed. By means of immunoSEQ multiplex PCR, TCR beta CDR3 spanning 54 Vbeta and 13 Jbeta underwent amplification. TCRdb re-analysed the immunoSEQ multiplex PCR reads in MiXCR, keeping a single row per CDR3 protein. The data show just under 150,000 distinct CDR3 sequences, with around 94% seen just once and about 0.076% held by the top ten. This receptor was identified in a human donor in good health. Sequencing used CD4+ T cells from PBMCs.

CDR3 coding DNA: TGTGCCAGCAGTTTGGGGGACAGACCCATCCAGCAGTACTTC. It specifies CASSLGDRPIQQYF. The V gene is TRBV28, the J gene TRBJ2-7, with 7 positions matching TRBD1. Germline values: CDR1 MDHEN, CDR2 SYDVKM. The V gene end was trimmed by 3 bases and the J gene end by 8 bases; junction bases not matched to a gene: 10. The CDR3 covers 14 residues. Supplemented by reference TRBV28 and TRBJ2-7, the full variable domain reads DVKVTQSSRYLVKRTGEKVFLECVQDMDHENMFWYRQDPGLGLRLIYFSYDVKMKEKGDIPEGYSVSREKKERFSLILESASTNQTSMYLCASSLGDRPIQQYFGPGTRLTVT.